The 30 T cell receptor beta chains given below trace back to one sample, sequenced in a study of control samples from healthy donors and cancer patients (dated by TCRdb to about 2020). Libraries were made using the immunoSEQ multiplex PCR assay. TCRdb stores this immuneACCESS table with in-frame sequences only. Part of the clones is absent; in the studies checked, under half of the shortfall reflects unresolved V genes, and no reason is known for the rest. The sample table records some 130,000 clones; roughly 91% of these occur just once. The leading ten clones occupy 6% to 9.5% of the sample. Sequenced: PBMCs. The source of these receptors is a man aged 50 to 60 with head and neck cancer.

This chain uses TRBV2 with TRBJ2-3; 12 nucleotides line up with TRBD2. The CDR3 has 16 amino acids. Unmatched junction bases numbered 5, after V lost 6 bases and J lost 1 base. Germline-derived CDR1 and CDR2 are SNHLY and FYNNEI. CDR3 sequence (DNA): TGTGCCAGCAGGGCTAGCGGGGGGGCCGGCACAGATACGCAGTATTTT. It translates to CASRASGGAGTDTQYF.

A few counts support this clone. This sequence joins TRBV10-3 and TRBJ1-1; weak D call: TRBD1 (6 bases). The CDR3 contains 15 residues. The germline CDR1 and CDR2 sequences are ENHRY and SYGVKD. V lost 4 bases and J lost 1, with 13 bases in between. CDR3 sequence: CAISGQTGENTEAFF. The CDR3 DNA reads TGTGCCATCAGTGGGCAGACAGGAGAGAACACTGAAGCTTTCTTT.

The gene calls are TRBV27 and TRBJ2-2, with 8 positions matching TRBD2. CDR1 is MNHEY, CDR2 SMNVEV, per germline (reference sequence). The junction had 8 bases not matched to a gene; V was cut back by 3 bases and J by 2 bases. This CDR3 is built from 17 residues. The CDR3: CASSFYGSGVNTGELFF. CDR3 bases: TGTGCCAGCAGTTTTTATGGTAGCGGGGTTAACACCGGGGAGCTGTTTTTT.

The chain has TRBV29-1 and TRBJ2-3, with D possibly matching TRBD2 (6 bases). Trimming removed 4 bases from V and 3 bases from J, with 8 bases in between. This CDR3 spans 12 amino acids. Germline lookup yields CDR1 SQVTM and CDR2 ANQGSEA. CDR3 amino acids: CSVGGGTDTQYF. CDR3 coding DNA: TGCAGCGTTGGGGGAGGTACAGATACGCAGTATTTT.

This rearrangement joins TRBV13 to TRBJ2-5; possible D gene TRBD2, 5 bases. Germline V gives CDR1 PRHDT, CDR2 FYEKMQ (reference sequence). V was pared by 6 bases and J by 0 bases, with 8 bases between. This CDR3 is built from 13 residues. The CDR3 DNA reads TGTGCCAGCAGGGTAGCGAACCAAGAGACCCAGTACTTC. This codes for CASRVANQETQYF.

The chain joins TRBV7-2 to TRBJ2-5; the match to TRBD1 covers 10 bases. The V gene end was trimmed by 3 bases and the J gene end by 5 bases; junction bases not matched to a gene: 9. The CDR3 is 16 residues long. The germline gives CDR1 SGHTA, CDR2 FQGNSA. The CDR3 region is CASSFSAMGQGETQYF. The CDR3, as DNA: TGTGCCAGCAGCTTTAGCGCTATGGGACAGGGGGAGACCCAGTACTTC.

The chain uses TRBV7-8 and TRBJ2-7; 10 bases fit TRBD1. CDR3 length: 16 amino acids. J gave up 6 bases and V 3 bases, and 11 bases lay outside the gene matches. Germline CDR1 and CDR2: SGHVS and FQNEAQ. The CDR3 loop is CASSFRGQGPLLEQYF. The DNA for the CDR3 is TGTGCCAGCAGCTTCCGGGGACAGGGGCCTCTCCTCGAGCAGTACTTC. The full variable domain, its missing parts supplied by reference TRBV7-8 and TRBJ2-7, is GAGVSQSPRYKVAKRGQDVALRCDPISGHVSLFWYQQALGQGPEFLTYFQNEAQLDKSGLPSDRFFAERPEGSVSTLKIQRTQQEDSAVYLCASSFRGQGPLLEQYFGPGTRLTVT.

A word on this clone: One junction end does not reproduce the germline sequence, and a read error may be involved. CDR3 sequence (DNA): TGTGCCAGCAGCGAAGTGGGGCGAGAGCAGTACTTC. This gives the protein CASSEVGREQYF. The chain links TRBV2 to TRBJ2-7, with TRBD1 as a possible D gene (5 bases). The CDR3 runs 12 residues. Germline CDR1 reads SNHLY; CDR2 reads FYNNEI. The full variable domain, rest sourced from reference TRBV2 and TRBJ2-7, is EPEVTQTPSHQVTQMGQEVILRCVPISNHLYFYWYRQILGQKVEFLVSFYNNEISEKSEIFDDQFSVERPDGSNFTLKIRSTKLEDSAMYFCASSEVGREQYFGPGTRLTVT.

The chain has TRBV10-1 and TRBJ1-1, with 8 bases that match TRBD1. CDR3 size: 14 residues. Germline-derived CDR1 and CDR2 are WNHNN and SYGVQD (reference sequence). V gave up 2 bases and J gave up 6 bases; unmatched junction bases: 5. CDR3 residues: CASSEETGVAEAFF. DNA for the CDR3: TGCGCCAGCAGTGAGGAGACAGGGGTCGCTGAAGCTTTCTTT.

The V and J genes are TRBV3-1 (or the pseudogene TRBV3-2) and TRBJ2-7, with a possible D match to TRBD1 (6 bases). Germline V gene data show CDR1 as LGHDT and CDR2 as YNNKEL (reference sequence). The CDR3 is 16 amino acids. Trimming removed 3 bases at V and 7 bases at J, with 22 bases between. This CDR3 reads CASSHPQGRATREQYF. The CDR3 region has the DNA TGTGCCAGCAGCCATCCACAGGGAAGGGCAACCAGAGAGCAGTACTTC.

The chain employs TRBV5-1 and TRBJ1-1; a weak D match, TRBD1 (5 bases). CDR1 is SGHRS, CDR2 YFSETQ, per germline. The CDR3 totals 13 residues. The germline V and J ends were trimmed by 5 bases and 2 bases, with 10 bases remaining between them. The CDR3 protein is CASRWGENTEAFF. In nucleotides, the CDR3 is TGCGCCAGCAGGTGGGGGGAAAACACTGAAGCTTTCTTT.

The rearrangement links TRBV5-1 to TRBJ1-1; D unclear. This CDR3 has 14 residues. The ends were cut back, 0 bases at V and 4 bases at J, with 10 bases in the middle. Germline V lookup: CDR1 SGHRS, CDR2 YFSETQ. The CDR3, as DNA: TGCGCCAGCAGCTTGGTCGCTGAGGTCACTGAAGCTTTCTTT. This translates into CASSLVAEVTEAFF.

This clone was counted only a few times. V gene TRBV29-1 combines with J gene TRBJ2-7; possibly TRBD2 for D (6 bases). V was clipped by 7 bases and J by 2 bases, with 18 bases between them. CDR1 is SQVTM and CDR2 is ANQGSEA in the germline V gene. This CDR3 region has 14 residues. Written as DNA, the CDR3 is TGCAGCGCCGCGGAACGGACGGGAGCCTACGAGCAGTACTTC. Translated, it gives CSAAERTGAYEQYF.

The sample holds one count of this clone. The chain joins TRBV28 to TRBJ1-5; D is undetermined. The germline V and J ends were trimmed by 8 bases and 4 bases, with 12 bases remaining between them. This CDR3 has 13 residues. Germline V gene sequence: CDR1 MDHEN, CDR2 SYDVKM. The CDR3: CASGRVTNQPQHF. Written as DNA, the CDR3 is TGTGCCAGCGGTAGGGTGACGAATCAGCCCCAGCATTTT.

The J gene is TRBJ2-5, the V gene TRBV28, with a possible D match to TRBD2 (6 bases). The CDR3 has 10 residues. Germline CDR1 is MDHEN and CDR2 is SYDVKM. V lost 8 bases and J 12 bases, leaving 13 bases between the germline ends. CDR3 DNA sequence: TGTGCCAGCGCCCGGGACTTAAAGTACTTC. Its translation is CASARDLKYF.

This sequence joins TRBV19 and TRBJ1-1; the D is unclear. Germline loops: CDR1 LNHDA, CDR2 SQIVND (reference sequence). The CDR3 is 13 residues long. The germline V and J ends were trimmed by 3 bases and 0 bases, with 5 bases remaining between them. CDR3 DNA: TGTGCCAGTAGTATGCCCATGAACACTGAAGCTTTCTTT. This translates into CASSMPMNTEAFF.

The chain has TRBV3-1 (or the pseudogene TRBV3-2) and TRBJ2-1; D is uncertain. The CDR3 extends over 14 amino acids. Trimming removed 4 bases from V and 5 bases from J, with 12 bases in between. Germline-derived CDR1 and CDR2 are LGHDT and YNNKEL (reference sequence). The CDR3 region is CASSPLVSNNEQFF. Here the CDR3 DNA reads TGTGCCAGCAGCCCCCTGGTCAGCAACAATGAGCAGTTCTTC.

The chain recombines TRBV5-1 with TRBJ2-7; tentative D call: TRBD1 (6 bases). The CDR3 is 14 residues long. Trimming shortened V by 4 bases and J by 8 bases, and 19 bases separated the two germline ends. Germline assignment: CDR1 SGHRS and CDR2 YFSETQ. The CDR3 bases are TGCGCCAGCAGCCCTCGGGACATGGTTATAAAGCAGTACTTC. Its protein product is CASSPRDMVIKQYF.

The chain links TRBV5-5 to TRBJ2-3; D ambiguous. This CDR3 is 11 amino acids long. In germline, CDR1 is SGHKS, CDR2 YYEKEE (reference sequence). Trimming left V 2 bases short and J 9 bases short, with 7 bases between. Here the CDR3 reads CASSFIQTQYF. The CDR3 bases are TGTGCCAGCAGCTTCATCCAAACGCAGTATTTT.

The CDR3 sequence: CASSPRSGNTIYF. CDR3 in DNA: TGTGCCAGCTCCCCCCGGTCGGGCAACACCATATATTTT. V is TRBV18 and J is TRBJ1-3; no definite D call. Germline V gene data show CDR1 as KGHSH and CDR2 as LQKENI. This CDR3 spans 13 amino acids. Trimming removed 6 bases from V and 7 bases from J, with 13 bases in between.

The chain combines TRBV6-5 with TRBJ2-2; 8 positions match TRBD2. Germline loops: CDR1 MNHEY, CDR2 SVGAGI. V trimming: 2 bases; J trimming: 7 bases; junction bases outside the gene matches: 6. The CDR3 covers 15 residues. CDR3 DNA: TGTGCCAGCAGTTACATCCTAGCGGGTAACGGGGAGCTGTTTTTT. It specifies CASSYILAGNGELFF.

This clone has only one observation. The V and J genes are TRBV3-1 (or the pseudogene TRBV3-2) and TRBJ1-5; no reliable D call. CDR3 size: 15 residues. Germline CDR1 reads LGHDT; CDR2 reads YNNKEL (reference sequence). Trimming took 0 bases from V and 3 from J, leaving 9 bases between them. CDR3 bases: TGTGCCAGCAGCCAAGATCACCGTAACAATCAGCCCCAGCATTTT. Protein product: CASSQDHRNNQPQHF.

The chain links TRBV6-5 to TRBJ2-1, with TRBD1 matching 7 bases. V gave up 7 bases and J gave up 4 bases; unmatched junction bases: 7. The V gene's germline CDR1 is MNHEY and CDR2 SVGAGI. The CDR3 extends over 14 amino acids. CDR3: CASIPGGTYNEQFF. CDR3 nucleotide sequence: TGTGCCAGCATACCAGGGGGAACGTACAATGAGCAGTTCTTC.

This clone was detected once. The chain couples TRBV5-1 to TRBJ1-5, with 7 bases fitting TRBD1. The trim removed 6 bases at V and 4 bases at J, leaving 13 bases unmatched. Germline V gene data show CDR1 as SGHRS and CDR2 as YFSETQ. CDR3 length equals 16 residues. The CDR3 sequence: CASTPGGRLLNQPQHF. In DNA form, the CDR3 reads TGCGCCAGCACCCCAGGGGGTCGCCTCCTTAATCAGCCCCAGCATTTT.

The chain combines TRBV19 with TRBJ2-7, with 7 nucleotides matching TRBD2. Germline V lookup: CDR1 LNHDA, CDR2 SQIVND (reference sequence). The V gene end was trimmed by 3 bases and the J gene end by 1 base; junction bases not matched to a gene: 6. The CDR3 length is 15 residues. CDR3 sequence (DNA): TGTGCCAGTAGTATGGGGGGGACTCCGTCCTACGAGCAGTACTTC. This codes for CASSMGGTPSYEQYF.

The rearrangement joins TRBV5-1 to TRBJ1-1; D is unresolved. CDR1 and CDR2 from the germline V gene are SGHRS and YFSETQ. V lost 2 bases and J 4 bases, leaving 12 bases between the germline ends. The CDR3 totals 14 residues. Here the CDR3 reads CASSLKGGSTEAFF. The CDR3, as DNA: TGCGCCAGCAGCTTAAAGGGCGGGAGCACTGAAGCTTTCTTT.

This rearrangement joins TRBV29-1 to TRBJ2-7; D is unclear. CDR3 length: 13 amino acids. The germline CDR1 and CDR2 sequences are SQVTM and ANQGSEA. Trimming cost V 4 bases and J 5 bases, with 15 bases left between them. CDR3 sequence: CSVAFSLVDEQYF. CDR3 coding DNA: TGCAGCGTTGCGTTCAGTCTTGTGGACGAGCAGTACTTC.

This clone has just one count. This chain connects TRBV14 to TRBJ2-5; 14 bases agree with TRBD2. This CDR3 is 15 amino acids long. The germline CDR1 and CDR2 sequences are SGHDN and FVKESK. Germline trimming cut 3 bases from V and 7 bases from J; bases unmatched to any gene: 4. The CDR3 loop reads CASSQGLAGVWTQYF. The CDR3 DNA sequence: TGTGCCAGCAGCCAGGGACTAGCGGGAGTTTGGACCCAGTACTTC.

This chain joins TRBV6-5 and TRBJ1-1; D may be TRBD1 (5 bases). Germline values: CDR1 MNHEY, CDR2 SVGAGI. Trimming pared 7 bases from V and 1 base from J, leaving 13 bases between. The CDR3 is 14 residues long. CDR3 amino acids: CASMVGVPNTEAFF. CDR3 DNA sequence: TGTGCCAGCATGGTAGGGGTACCGAACACTGAAGCTTTCTTT.

This clone was seen only a few times. This sequence joins TRBV28 and TRBJ2-7; D might be TRBD2 (5 bases). Germline loops: CDR1 MDHEN, CDR2 SYDVKM. The CDR3 length is 15 residues. The V end was cut by 1 base, the J end by 8 bases, with 18 bases between. CDR3 in amino acids: CASSLSAAGVAKQYF. The CDR3 DNA reads TGTGCCAGCAGTTTATCGGCCGCGGGCGTCGCCAAGCAGTACTTC.